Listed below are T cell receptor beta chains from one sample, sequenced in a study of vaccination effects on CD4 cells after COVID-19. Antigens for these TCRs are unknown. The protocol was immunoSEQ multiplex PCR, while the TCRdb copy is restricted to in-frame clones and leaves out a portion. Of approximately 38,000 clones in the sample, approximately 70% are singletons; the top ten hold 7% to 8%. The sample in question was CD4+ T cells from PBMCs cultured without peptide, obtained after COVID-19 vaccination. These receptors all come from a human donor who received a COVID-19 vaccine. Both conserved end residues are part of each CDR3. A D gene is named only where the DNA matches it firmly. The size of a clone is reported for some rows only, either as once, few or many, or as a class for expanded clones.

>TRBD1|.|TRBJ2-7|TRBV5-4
TGTGTTTCAAGTCCCGGGACAGGGGGTAACGAGCAGTACTTC
CVSSPGTGGNEQYF
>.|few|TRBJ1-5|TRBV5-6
TGTGCCAGCAACAAACAGGGAAACCAGCCCCAGCATTTT
CASNKQGNQPQHF
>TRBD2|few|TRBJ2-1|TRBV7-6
TGTGCCAGCAGCTCCTCCGTCGCGGGAGCAGCTGAGCAGTTCTTC
CASSSSVAGAAEQFF
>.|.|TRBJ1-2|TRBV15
TGTGCCACCATAAGTCATGGCAGCCTCGGAGGCTACACCTTC
CATISHGSLGGYTF
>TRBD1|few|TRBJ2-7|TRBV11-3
TGTGCCAGCAGCGACAGGGACGAGCAGTACTTC
CASSDRDEQYF
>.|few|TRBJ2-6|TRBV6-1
TGTGCCAGCAGTGAACGATCAGCTGGGGCCAACGTCCTGACTTTC
CASSERSAGANVLTF
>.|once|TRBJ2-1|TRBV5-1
TGCGCCAGCAGCTTGGGACCCCAGGCTCATGAGCAGTTCTTC
CASSLGPQAHEQFF
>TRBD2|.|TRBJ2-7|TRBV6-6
TGTGCCAGCTCCACCGGGACTAGCGACCCCGAGCAGTACTTC
CASSTGTSDPEQYF
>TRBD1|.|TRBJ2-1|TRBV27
TGTGCCAGCAGTAGTCGGACAGGGTCCTACAATGAGCAGTTCTTC
CASSSRTGSYNEQFF
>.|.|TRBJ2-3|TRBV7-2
TGTGCCAGCAGCTTAGCCCGGGACGATACGCAGTATTTT
CASSLARDDTQYF
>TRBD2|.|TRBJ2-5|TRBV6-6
TGTGCCAGCAGAAGCCTCCCGGGGAGGGGAGGAGAGACCCAGTACTTC
CASRSLPGRGGETQYF
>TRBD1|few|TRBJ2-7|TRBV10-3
TGTGCCATCAGGATGGAGGACAGGGGGTCCTACGAGCAGTACTTC
CAIRMEDRGSYEQYF
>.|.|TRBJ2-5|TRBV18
TGTGCCAGCTCAAACGGACTGCAAGAGACCCAGTACTTC
CASSNGLQETQYF
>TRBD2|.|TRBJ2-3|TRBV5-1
TGCGCCAGCAGAACTGGCGGGGGGGCCTCTAGCACAGATACGCAGTATTTT
CASRTGGGASSTDTQYF
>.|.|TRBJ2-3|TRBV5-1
TGCGCCAGCAGCTTCGAGGGGACAGATACGCAGTATTTT
CASSFEGTDTQYF
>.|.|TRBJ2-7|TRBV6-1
TGTGCCAGCAGTGGGAGCTTCGGGAGCCACCCGCGCGAGCAGTACTTC
CASSGSFGSHPREQYF
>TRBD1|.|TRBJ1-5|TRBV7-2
TGTGCCAGCAGCTTAGTGCAGGGGGCAAGACAGCCCCAGCATTTT
CASSLVQGARQPQHF